This T cell receptor (beta chain) is drawn from a study of blood T cell repertoires in COVID-19. The V gene end was trimmed by 5 bases and the J gene end by 8 bases; junction bases not matched to a gene: 13. The CDR3 has 16 amino acids. Germline V gene data show CDR1 as SEHNR and CDR2 as FQNEAQ (reference sequence). Recruits, aged roughly 18 to 89 years, lived in about two dozen US areas. The protocol was immunoSEQ multiplex PCR, while the TCRdb copy is restricted to in-frame clones and leaves out a portion. The sample holds fewer than 200,000 clones; about four fifths are singletons and the top ten take approximately 4%.

This chain uses TRBV7-9 with TRBJ2-3; 10 bases fit TRBD1. The sequencing sample was made of PBMCs or T cells enriched from blood (not recorded which). The receptor's source is a woman between 45 and 60 years old in a cohort exposed to, infected with or recovered from COVID-19 (not recorded which). CDR3 bases: TGTGCCAGCAGCGCGATCGCCGGGACAGGGGTTAGTACGCAGTATTTT. Amino acid sequence: CASSAIAGTGVSTQYF.